Listed below are T cell receptor beta chains from one sample, sequenced in a study of blood T cell repertoires in COVID-19. Some clones are missing from TCRdb's copy, which holds only in-frame ones; the method was immunoSEQ multiplex PCR. The repertoire holds about 150,000 clones, with about 90% as singletons. Specimen: PBMCs or T cells enriched from blood (not recorded which). All receptors derive from a woman in her forties or fifties who had recovered from COVID-19. Both conserved end residues are part of each CDR3. D genes are given only for firm matches. Clone size is not always given. Where it is, it says once, few, many or a class for expanded clones.

V gene	J gene	clone size	D gene	CDR3 DNA	CDR3 protein
TRBV19	TRBJ2-7	NA	TRBD1	TGTGCCAGTAGTATAGAGGGACAGGACTCCTACGAGCAGTACTTC	CASSIEGQDSYEQYF
TRBV7-8	TRBJ1-5	NA	NA	TGTGCCAGCAGCCTCGGTCTGATCAGGGGCAATCAGCCCCAGCATTTT	CASSLGLIRGNQPQHF
TRBV10-3	TRBJ1-6	NA	TRBD1	TGTGCCATCAGTGAGAACAGGGGCAACCATAATTCACCCCTCCACTTT	CAISENRGNHNSPLHF
TRBV29-1	TRBJ1-2	NA	TRBD1	TGCAGCGTAAGACCCGGGACAGCCTACTATGGCTACACCTTC	CSVRPGTAYYGYTF
TRBV6-5	TRBJ2-1	NA	NA	TGTGCCAGCACCCAGGCTAGCAGAAACAATGAGCAGTTCTTC	CASTQASRNNEQFF
TRBV6-6	TRBJ1-1	few	TRBD1	TGTGCCAGCAGCCGACAGGGTACCACCATCTCGAACACTGAAGCTTTCTTT	CASSRQGTTISNTEAFF
TRBV28	TRBJ1-2	NA	NA	TGTGCCAGCAGAAGACCCAGGGCCGCTAACTATGGCTACACCTTC	CASRRPRAANYGYTF
TRBV11-2	TRBJ2-7	NA	NA	TGTGCCAGCAGCTCCGGACAGTACGAGCAGTACTTC	CASSSGQYEQYF
TRBV7-2	TRBJ2-7	NA	NA	TGTGCCAGCAGCTCCCGGGACATAATTTACGAGCAGTACTTC	CASSSRDIIYEQYF
TRBV21-1	TRBJ2-3	NA	NA	TGTGCCAGCAGCTTCTGTAGGGACAGGCATAGCACAGATACGCAGTATTTT	CASSFCRDRHSTDTQYF
TRBV18	TRBJ1-1	NA	TRBD1	TGTGCCAGCTTTAGGGACAGGGGAGCGGAAGCTTTCTTT	CASFRDRGAEAFF
TRBV29-1	TRBJ1-2	NA	NA	TGCAGCGCAGCGGGCTCAAACTATGGCTACACCTTC	CSAAGSNYGYTF
TRBV7-2	TRBJ2-7	once	NA	TGTGCCAGCAGCTTACTGGGGGGGCGCGGGTACGAGCAGTACTTC	CASSLLGGRGYEQYF
TRBV9	TRBJ2-7	NA	TRBD2	TGTGCCAGCAGCGTACGGACTAGCGGCGAGCAGTACTTC	CASSVRTSGEQYF
TRBV18	TRBJ2-3	NA	NA	TGTGCCAGCTCACTAGCGGCCCCTGGCACAGATACGCAGTATTTT	CASSLAAPGTDTQYF
TRBV18	TRBJ2-5	NA	NA	TGTGCCAGCTCACCACCGGCGGAACAAGAGACCCAGTACTTC	CASSPPAEQETQYF
TRBV28	TRBJ1-1	NA	TRBD1	TGTGCCAGCACATCGATTGCATGGGACAGGGGGCTTGCTTTCTTT	CASTSIAWDRGLAFF
TRBV5-1	TRBJ2-1	NA	TRBD2	TGCGCCAGCAGCCCCGGGACTAGCGGCTCCTACAATGAGCAGTTCTTC	CASSPGTSGSYNEQFF
TRBV10-1	TRBJ2-1	NA	TRBD2	TGCGCCAGCAGTGAAAGCGGGAGCGGGAATGAGCAGTTCTTC	CASSESGSGNEQFF
TRBV11-3	TRBJ2-1	NA	NA	TGTGCCAGCAGCACGTACTCGAGCTCCTACAATGAGCAGTTCTTC	CASSTYSSSYNEQFF
TRBV19	TRBJ2-3	NA	TRBD2	TGTGCCAGTAGCATCGGGGGGAGCACAGATACGCAGTATTTT	CASSIGGSTDTQYF
TRBV7-9	TRBJ2-3	NA	TRBD2	TGTGCCAGCAGCCGAGGGGCTAGCGGGAGTTCAGATACGCAGTATTTT	CASSRGASGSSDTQYF
TRBV5-8	TRBJ2-2	once	NA	TGTGCCAGCAGCTTGGGGCAGGTATCGAACACCGGGGAGCTGTTTTTT	CASSLGQVSNTGELFF
TRBV19	TRBJ1-5	NA	TRBD1	TGTGCCAGTAGCCCACCACAGGGGGCGGGCAATCAGCCCCAGCATTTT	CASSPPQGAGNQPQHF
TRBV2	TRBJ1-1	NA	NA	TGTGCCAGCAGCGGGGGGTACAGCACTGAAGCTTTCTTT	CASSGGYSTEAFF
TRBV11-2	TRBJ2-7	NA	TRBD2	TGTGCCAGCCGGGAGGTCAGCTCCTACGAGCAGTACTTC	CASREVSSYEQYF